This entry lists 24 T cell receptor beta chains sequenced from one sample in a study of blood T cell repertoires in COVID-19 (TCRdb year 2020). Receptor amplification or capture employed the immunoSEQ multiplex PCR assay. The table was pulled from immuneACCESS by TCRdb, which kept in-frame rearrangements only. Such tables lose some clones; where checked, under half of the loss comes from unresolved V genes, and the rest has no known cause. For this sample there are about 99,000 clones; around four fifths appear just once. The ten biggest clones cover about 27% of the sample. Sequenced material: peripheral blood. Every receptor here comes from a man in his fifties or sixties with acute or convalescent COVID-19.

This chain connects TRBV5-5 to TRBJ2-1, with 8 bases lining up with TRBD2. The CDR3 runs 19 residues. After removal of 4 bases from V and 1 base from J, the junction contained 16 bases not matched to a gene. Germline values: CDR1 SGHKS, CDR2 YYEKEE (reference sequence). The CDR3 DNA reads TGTGCCAGCAGCCCGGCGGGCTCCAGCGGGAGAGGATCCTACAATGAGCAGTTCTTC. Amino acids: CASSPAGSSGRGSYNEQFF.

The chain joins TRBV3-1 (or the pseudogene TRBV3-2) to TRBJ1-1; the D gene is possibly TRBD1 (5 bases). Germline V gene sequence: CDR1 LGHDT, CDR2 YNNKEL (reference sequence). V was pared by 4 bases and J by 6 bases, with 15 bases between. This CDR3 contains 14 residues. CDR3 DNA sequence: TGTGCCAGCAGCCCCGACAGCTCCAGGTCTGAAGCTTTCTTT. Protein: CASSPDSSRSEAFF.

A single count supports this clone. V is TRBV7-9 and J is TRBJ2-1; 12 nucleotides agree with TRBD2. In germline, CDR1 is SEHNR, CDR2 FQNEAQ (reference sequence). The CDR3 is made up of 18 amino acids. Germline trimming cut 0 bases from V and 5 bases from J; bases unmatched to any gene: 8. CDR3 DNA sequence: TGTGCCAGCAGCTTAGCCCCCGGGACTAGCGGGCTAAACAATGAGCAGTTCTTC. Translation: CASSLAPGTSGLNNEQFF.

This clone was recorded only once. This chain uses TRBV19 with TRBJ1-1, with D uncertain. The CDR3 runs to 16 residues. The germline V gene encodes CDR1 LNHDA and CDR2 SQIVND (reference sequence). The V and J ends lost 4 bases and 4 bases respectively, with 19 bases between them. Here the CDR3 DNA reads TGTGCCAGTAGTAGTTGGGTCGGTTCCCCGGGCACTGAAGCTTTCTTT. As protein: CASSSWVGSPGTEAFF.

The CDR3 protein is CASSLRGGGEAFF. CDR3 coding DNA: TGTGCCAGCAGCTTGCGAGGGGGCGGTGAAGCTTTCTTT. The chain has TRBV5-4 and TRBJ1-1; 7 bases map to TRBD1. The trim removed 1 base at V and 7 bases at J, leaving 4 bases unmatched. Looked up from germline, CDR1 is SGHNT and CDR2 is YYREEE (reference sequence). This CDR3 spans 13 amino acids.

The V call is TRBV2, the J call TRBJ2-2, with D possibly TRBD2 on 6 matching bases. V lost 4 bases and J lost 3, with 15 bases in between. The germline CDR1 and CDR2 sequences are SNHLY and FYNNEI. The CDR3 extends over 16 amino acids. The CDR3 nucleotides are TGTGCCAGCAGTGGGGGGGTGACTAGGTACACCGGGGAGCTGTTTTTT. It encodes CASSGGVTRYTGELFF.

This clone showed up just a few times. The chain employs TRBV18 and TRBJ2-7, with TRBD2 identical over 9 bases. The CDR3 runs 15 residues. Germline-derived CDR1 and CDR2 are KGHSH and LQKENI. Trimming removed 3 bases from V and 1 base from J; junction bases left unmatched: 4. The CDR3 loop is CASSPRSGRSYEQYF. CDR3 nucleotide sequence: TGTGCCAGCTCACCTCGAAGCGGGAGGTCCTACGAGCAGTACTTC. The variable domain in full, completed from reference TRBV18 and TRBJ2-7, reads NAGVMQNPRHLVRRRGQEARLRCSPMKGHSHVYWYRQLPEEGLKFMVYLQKENIIDESGMPKERFSAEFPKEGPSILRIQQVVRGDSAAYFCASSPRSGRSYEQYFGPGTRLTVT.

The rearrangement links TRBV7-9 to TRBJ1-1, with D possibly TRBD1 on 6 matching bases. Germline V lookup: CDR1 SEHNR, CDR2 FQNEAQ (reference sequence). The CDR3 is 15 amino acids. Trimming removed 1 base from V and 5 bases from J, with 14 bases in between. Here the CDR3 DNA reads TGTGCCAGCAGCTTAGTCTGGGGGCCGGGGACTGAAGCTTTCTTT. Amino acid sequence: CASSLVWGPGTEAFF.

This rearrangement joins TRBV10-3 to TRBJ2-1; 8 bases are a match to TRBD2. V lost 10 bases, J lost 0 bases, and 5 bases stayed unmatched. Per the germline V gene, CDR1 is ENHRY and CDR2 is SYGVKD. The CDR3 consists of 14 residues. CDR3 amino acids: CATAGGSSYNEQFF. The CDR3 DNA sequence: TGTGCCACTGCGGGGGGTAGCTCCTACAATGAGCAGTTCTTC.

CDR3 protein: CASSLTGVGEQYV. In DNA form, the CDR3 reads TGTGCCAGCAGCTTGACAGGGGTGGGGGAGCAGTACGTC. The rearrangement links TRBV28 to TRBJ2-7, with 8 bases identical to TRBD1. V was clipped by 6 bases and J by 7 bases; unmatched bases: 8. From germline, CDR1 is MDHEN and CDR2 SYDVKM. CDR3 length: 13 amino acids.

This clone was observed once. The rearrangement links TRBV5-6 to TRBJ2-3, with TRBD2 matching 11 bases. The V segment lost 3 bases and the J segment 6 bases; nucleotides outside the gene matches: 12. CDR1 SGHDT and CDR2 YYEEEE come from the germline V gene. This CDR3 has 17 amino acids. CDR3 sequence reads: CASSSLGLAGGVDTQYF. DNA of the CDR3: TGTGCCAGCAGCTCCTTGGGGTTAGCGGGAGGGGTGGATACGCAGTATTTT.

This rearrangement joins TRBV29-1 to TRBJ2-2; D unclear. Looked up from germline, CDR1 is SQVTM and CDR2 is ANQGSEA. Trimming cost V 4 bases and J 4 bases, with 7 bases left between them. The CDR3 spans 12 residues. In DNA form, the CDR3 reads TGCAGCGTTGTTAAATCCACCGGGGAGCTGTTTTTT. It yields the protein CSVVKSTGELFF.

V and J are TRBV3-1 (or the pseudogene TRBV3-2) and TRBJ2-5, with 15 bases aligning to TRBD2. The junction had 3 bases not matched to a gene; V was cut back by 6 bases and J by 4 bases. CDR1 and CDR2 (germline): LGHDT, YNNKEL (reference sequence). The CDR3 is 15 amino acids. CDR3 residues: CASRGLAGGAETQYF. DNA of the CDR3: TGTGCCAGCAGGGGACTAGCGGGAGGTGCAGAGACCCAGTACTTC.

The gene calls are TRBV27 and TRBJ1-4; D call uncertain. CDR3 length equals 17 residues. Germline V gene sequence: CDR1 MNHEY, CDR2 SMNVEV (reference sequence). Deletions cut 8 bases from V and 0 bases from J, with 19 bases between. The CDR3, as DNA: TGTGCCAGCCTTCGCCCCGGCAGGTTGGCAACTAATGAAAAACTGTTTTTT. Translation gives CASLRPGRLATNEKLFF.

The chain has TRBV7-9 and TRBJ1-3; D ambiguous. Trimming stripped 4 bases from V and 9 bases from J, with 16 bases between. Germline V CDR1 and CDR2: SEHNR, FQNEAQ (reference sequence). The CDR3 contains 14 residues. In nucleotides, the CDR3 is TGTGCCAGCAGCTACAACTTCCCCGGAGGCACCATATATTTT. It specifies CASSYNFPGGTIYF. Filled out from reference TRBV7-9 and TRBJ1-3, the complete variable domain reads DTGVSQNPRHKITKRGQNVTFRCDPISEHNRLYWYRQTLGQGPEFLTYFQNEAQLEKSRLLSDRFSAERPKGSFSTLEIQRTEQGDSAMYLCASSYNFPGGTIYFGEGSWLTVV.

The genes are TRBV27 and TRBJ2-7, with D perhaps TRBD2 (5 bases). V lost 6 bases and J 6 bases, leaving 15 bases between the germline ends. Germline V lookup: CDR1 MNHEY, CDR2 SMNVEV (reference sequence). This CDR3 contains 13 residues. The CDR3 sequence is CASRRPGMGEQYF. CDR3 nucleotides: TGTGCCAGCAGACGGCCCGGGATGGGCGAGCAGTACTTC.

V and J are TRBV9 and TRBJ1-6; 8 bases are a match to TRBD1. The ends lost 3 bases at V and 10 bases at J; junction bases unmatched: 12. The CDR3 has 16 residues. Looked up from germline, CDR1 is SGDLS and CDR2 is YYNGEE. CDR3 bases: TGTGCCAGCAGCGCCGGGACAGGTCCTTCAGGATCACCCCTCCACTTT. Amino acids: CASSAGTGPSGSPLHF.

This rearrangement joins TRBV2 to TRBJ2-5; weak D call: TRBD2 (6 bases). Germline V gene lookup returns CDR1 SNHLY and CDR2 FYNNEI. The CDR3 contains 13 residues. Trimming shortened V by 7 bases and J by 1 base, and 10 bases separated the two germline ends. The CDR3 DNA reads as TGTGCCAGCATTGCGGGGAGCCAAGAGACCCAGTACTTC. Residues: CASIAGSQETQYF.

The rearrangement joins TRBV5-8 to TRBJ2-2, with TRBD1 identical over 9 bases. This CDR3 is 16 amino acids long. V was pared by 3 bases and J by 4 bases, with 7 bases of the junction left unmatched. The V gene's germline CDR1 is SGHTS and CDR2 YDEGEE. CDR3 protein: CASSWTGQGPTGELFF. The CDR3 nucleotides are TGTGCCAGCAGCTGGACAGGACAGGGGCCCACCGGGGAGCTGTTTTTT.

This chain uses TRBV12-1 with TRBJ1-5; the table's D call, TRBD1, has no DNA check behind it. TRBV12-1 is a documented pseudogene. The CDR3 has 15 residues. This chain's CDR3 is CASSPRDRRIPPQHF. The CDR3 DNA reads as TGTGCCAGCAGCCCTCGGGACAGGAGGATTCCGCCCCAGCATTTT.

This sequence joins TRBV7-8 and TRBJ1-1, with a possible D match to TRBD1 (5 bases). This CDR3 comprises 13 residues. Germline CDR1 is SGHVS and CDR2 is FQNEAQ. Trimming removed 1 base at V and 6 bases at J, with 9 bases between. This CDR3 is CASSLGTSSEAFF. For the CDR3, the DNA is TGTGCCAGCAGCTTAGGGACAAGCTCTGAAGCTTTCTTT.

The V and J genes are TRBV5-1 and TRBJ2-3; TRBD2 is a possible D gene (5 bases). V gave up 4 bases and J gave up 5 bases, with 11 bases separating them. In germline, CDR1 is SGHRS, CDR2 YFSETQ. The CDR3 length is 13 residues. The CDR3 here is CASSERTGDTQYF. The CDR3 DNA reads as TGCGCCAGCAGCGAGAGGACTGGAGATACGCAGTATTTT.

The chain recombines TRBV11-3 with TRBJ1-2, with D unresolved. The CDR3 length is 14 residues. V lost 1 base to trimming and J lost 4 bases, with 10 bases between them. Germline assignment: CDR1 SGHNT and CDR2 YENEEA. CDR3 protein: CASSLGQSSYGYTF. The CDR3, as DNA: TGTGCCAGCAGCTTAGGACAATCAAGCTATGGCTACACCTTC.

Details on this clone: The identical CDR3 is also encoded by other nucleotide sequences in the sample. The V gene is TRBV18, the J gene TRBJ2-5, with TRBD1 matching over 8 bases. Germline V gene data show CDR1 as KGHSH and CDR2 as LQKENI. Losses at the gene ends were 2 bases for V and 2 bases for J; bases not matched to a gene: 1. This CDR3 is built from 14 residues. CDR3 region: CASSPRTGQETQYF. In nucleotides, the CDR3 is TGTGCCAGCTCACCAAGGACAGGGCAAGAGACCCAGTACTTC.